This T cell receptor beta chain was observed in a study of technical replicates of blood from a handful of donors. Germline V gives CDR1 SEHNR, CDR2 FQNEAQ (reference sequence). Trimming cost V 4 bases and J 10 bases; bases outside gene matches: 6. This CDR3 spans 14 amino acids. The data were produced by immunoSEQ multiplex PCR, yet TCRdb's version contains in-frame clones alone and is incomplete. The table shows roughly 56,000 clones, with around 87% occurring only once. The specimen was PBMCs. The sequence was collected from a human donor in good health. Some clones in this sample may be carry-over from other donors' samples. The J gene is TRBJ1-6, the V gene TRBV7-9, with TRBD1 identical over 8 bases. In DNA form, the CDR3 reads TGTGCCAGCAGCTCAGACAGGGGCTCATCACCCCTCCACTTT. It yields the protein CASSSDRGSSPLHF. Full variable domain (remainder filled in from reference TRBV7-9 and TRBJ1-6): DTGVSQNPRHKITKRGQNVTFRCDPISEHNRLYWYRQTLGQGPEFLTYFQNEAQLEKSRLLSDRFSAERPKGSFSTLEIQRTEQGDSAMYLCASSSDRGSSPLHFGNGTRLTVT.